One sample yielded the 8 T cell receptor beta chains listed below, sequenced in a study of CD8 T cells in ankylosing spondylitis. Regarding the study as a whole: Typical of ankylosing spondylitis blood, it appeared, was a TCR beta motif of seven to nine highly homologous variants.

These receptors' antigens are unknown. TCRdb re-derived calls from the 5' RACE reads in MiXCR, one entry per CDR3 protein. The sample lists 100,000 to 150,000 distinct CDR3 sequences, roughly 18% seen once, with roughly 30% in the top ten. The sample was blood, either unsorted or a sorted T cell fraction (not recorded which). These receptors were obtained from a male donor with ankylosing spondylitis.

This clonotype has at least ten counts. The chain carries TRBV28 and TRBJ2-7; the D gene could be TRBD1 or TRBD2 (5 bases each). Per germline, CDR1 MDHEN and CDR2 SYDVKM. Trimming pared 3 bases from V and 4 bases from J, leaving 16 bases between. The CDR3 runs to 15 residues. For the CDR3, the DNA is TGTGCCAGCAGTTTCGGGGAAGTAGGGGTTTACGAGCAGTACTTC. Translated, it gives CASSFGEVGVYEQYF.

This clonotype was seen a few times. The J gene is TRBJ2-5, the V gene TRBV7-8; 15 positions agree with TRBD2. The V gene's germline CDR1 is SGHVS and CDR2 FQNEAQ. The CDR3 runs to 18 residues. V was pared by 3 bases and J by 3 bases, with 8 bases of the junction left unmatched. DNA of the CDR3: TGTGCCAGCAGCTTTGGACTAGCGGGAGGGGTTGAAAAAGAGACCCAGTACTTC. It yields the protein CASSFGLAGGVEKETQYF.

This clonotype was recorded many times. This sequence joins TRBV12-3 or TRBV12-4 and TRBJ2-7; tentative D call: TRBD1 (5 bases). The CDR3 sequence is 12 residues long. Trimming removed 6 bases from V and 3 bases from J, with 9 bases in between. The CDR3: CASSPQGYEQYF. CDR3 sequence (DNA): TGTGCCAGCAGCCCTCAGGGCTACGAGCAGTACTTC.

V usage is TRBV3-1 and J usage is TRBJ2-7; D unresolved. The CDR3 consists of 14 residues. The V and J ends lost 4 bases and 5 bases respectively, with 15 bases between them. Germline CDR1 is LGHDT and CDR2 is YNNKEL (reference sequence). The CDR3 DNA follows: TGTGCCAGCAGCCCGGGTTCGAGTTTGGACGAGCAGTACTTC. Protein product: CASSPGSSLDEQYF.

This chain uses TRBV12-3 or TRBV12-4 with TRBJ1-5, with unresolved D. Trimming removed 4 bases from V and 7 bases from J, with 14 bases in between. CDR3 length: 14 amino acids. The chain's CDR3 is CASSSHRARQPQHF. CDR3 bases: TGTGCCAGCAGTTCACACAGAGCGCGGCAGCCCCAGCATTTT.

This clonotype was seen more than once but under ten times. The CDR3 region is CASSVVGRAADTQYF. The CDR3 DNA follows: TGTGCCAGCAGCGTAGTTGGGAGGGCCGCAGATACGCAGTATTTT. This chain uses TRBV9 with TRBJ2-3; 7 nucleotides align to TRBD2. The V segment lost 0 bases and the J segment 4 bases; nucleotides outside the gene matches: 5. Germline V gene data show CDR1 as SGDLS and CDR2 as YYNGEE. The CDR3 length is 15 residues.

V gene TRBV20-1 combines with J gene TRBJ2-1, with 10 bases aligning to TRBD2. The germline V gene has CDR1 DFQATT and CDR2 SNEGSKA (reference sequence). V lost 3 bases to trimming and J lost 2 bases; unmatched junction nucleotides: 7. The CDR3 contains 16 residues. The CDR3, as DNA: TGCAGTGCTAGTGCTGGACTAGCGGCCACCTACAATGAGCAGTTCTTC. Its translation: CSASAGLAATYNEQFF.

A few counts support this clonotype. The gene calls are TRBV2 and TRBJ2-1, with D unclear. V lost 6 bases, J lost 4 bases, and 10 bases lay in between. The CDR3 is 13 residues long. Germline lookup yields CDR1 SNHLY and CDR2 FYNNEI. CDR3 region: CASSPVGYNEQFF. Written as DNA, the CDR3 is TGTGCCAGCAGCCCCGTTGGTTACAATGAGCAGTTCTTC.